The text below deals with one T cell receptor (beta chain). The sample belongs to a study of blood T cell repertoires in COVID-19. TCRdb's copy holds only in-frame clones and misses some; the assay was immunoSEQ multiplex PCR. The data contain 250,000 to 350,000 clones, roughly 85% of them singletons. Trimming left V 1 base short and J 2 bases short, with 11 bases between. The V gene's germline CDR1 is LGHDT and CDR2 YNNKEL (reference sequence). The CDR3 runs to 16 residues. This chain uses TRBV3-1 (or the pseudogene TRBV3-2) with TRBJ2-2; D ambiguous. Sequencing used peripheral blood. This receptor was obtained from a woman in her thirties with active or convalescent COVID-19. CDR3 in DNA: TGTGCCAGCAGCCAAGGTGGGCTATCCAACACCGGGGAGCTGTTTTTT. Its translation is CASSQGGLSNTGELFF.